This TCR beta chain is drawn from a study of shared clonotypes between healthy human individuals. Whole-study results and caveats: Read depth was anticipated to influence clonotype sharing among donors.

CDR1 is LGHNA and CDR2 is YSLEER in the germline V gene. The CDR3 has 14 residues. Trimming stripped 3 bases from V and 1 base from J, with 6 bases between. Notes on this clone: Its antigen remains unidentified.

Generated by immunoSEQ multiplex PCR, the TCRdb table keeps only in-frame clones and is missing some. This sample has 2 million to 2.5 million clones; roughly 93% occur once, and the top ten carry 0.35% to 0.45%. Sequenced input: naive CD4+ T cells from PBMCs. Noted subset: CD45RA+ positively selected. This chain links TRBV4-3 with TRBJ1-4; D is uncertain. This clonotype originated in a man aged 18 to 29 in good health. Some clones in this sample may be carry-over from other donors' samples. CDR3 sequence reads: CASSQTGTNEKLFF. CDR3 bases: TGCGCCAGCAGCCAGACGGGAACTAATGAAAAACTGTTTTTT.